The clone carrying this T cell receptor (beta chain) has a single count. Germline lookup yields CDR1 MGHDK and CDR2 SYGVNS. V lost 2 bases to trimming and J lost 8 bases; unmatched junction nucleotides: 5. The CDR3 spans 14 residues. Original methodology: Amplifying reference gene primers gave estimates of nucleated cell counts. Data came from immunoSEQ multiplex PCR; TCRdb stores just in-frame clones and leaves some out. Clonal size and the V and J genes are those of that table, whereas D and trimming came from the DNA. The sample comprises fewer than 60,000 clones, about 86% of which are singletons, and 3% to 4.5% rests with the top ten. The sample belongs to a study of blood T cell repertoires in COVID-19.

Material: peripheral blood. The rearrangement links TRBV25-1 to TRBJ1-2; 10 positions agree with TRBD1. This clonotype was sampled from a man between 50 and 59 years old with acute or convalescent COVID-19. DNA of the CDR3: TGTGCCAGCAGTGAAAACGGACAGGGGGACGGCTACACCTTC. Protein sequence: CASSENGQGDGYTF.